The TCR beta chain under discussion was sequenced for a study of blood T cell repertoires in COVID-19. Study background: Acute and convalescent COVID-19 samples came from the United States, Italy and Spain.

The CDR3 covers 13 residues. Germline V lookup: CDR1 KGHSH, CDR2 LQKENI. The V end lost 4 bases, the J end lost 0 bases, and 5 bases lay between the germline ends. Under the authors' procedure: How many nucleated cells were present was estimated from reference gene primer amplification. Here immunoSEQ multiplex PCR was the method, and the copy in TCRdb shows in-frame clones only, minus some. The DNA gave D and trimming, while V, J and clone size come from that table. The sample carries some 180,000 clones, around 76% recorded once. The origin of this receptor is a woman in her forties or fifties with active or convalescent COVID-19. Sequencing was done on a sample of peripheral blood. The chain employs TRBV18 and TRBJ2-3; the D gene is possibly TRBD1 (5 bases). CDR3 DNA: TGTGCCAGCTCACAGGGGAGCACAGATACGCAGTATTTT. Protein: CASSQGSTDTQYF.